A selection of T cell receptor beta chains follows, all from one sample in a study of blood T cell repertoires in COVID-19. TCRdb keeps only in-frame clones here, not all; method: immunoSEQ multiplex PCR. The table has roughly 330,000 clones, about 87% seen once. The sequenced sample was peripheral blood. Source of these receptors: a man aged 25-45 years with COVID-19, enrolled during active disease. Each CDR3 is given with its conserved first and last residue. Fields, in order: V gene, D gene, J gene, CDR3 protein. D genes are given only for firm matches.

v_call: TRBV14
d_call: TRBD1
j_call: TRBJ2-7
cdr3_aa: CASSHPGQGAREQYF

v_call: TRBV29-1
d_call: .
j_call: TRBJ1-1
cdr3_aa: CSVAGVEAFF

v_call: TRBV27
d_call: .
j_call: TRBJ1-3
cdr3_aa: CASSDSPGSGNTIYF

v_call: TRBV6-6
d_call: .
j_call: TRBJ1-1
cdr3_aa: CASSIYRNTEAFF

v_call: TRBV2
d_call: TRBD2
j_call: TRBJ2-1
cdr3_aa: CASSEARGGSEQFF

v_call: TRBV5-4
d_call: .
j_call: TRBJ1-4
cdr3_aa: CASSLDNRQEKLFF

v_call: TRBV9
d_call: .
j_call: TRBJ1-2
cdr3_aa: CASSATGWDGYGYTF

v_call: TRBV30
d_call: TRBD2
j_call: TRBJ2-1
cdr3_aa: CAWSPIFSGRARGQFF

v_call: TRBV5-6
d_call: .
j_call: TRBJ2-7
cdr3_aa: CASSSIDRTYEQYF

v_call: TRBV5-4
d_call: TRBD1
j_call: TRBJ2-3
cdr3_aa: CASSTTGGWDTQYF

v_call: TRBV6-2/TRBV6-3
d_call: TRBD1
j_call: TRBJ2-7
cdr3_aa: CASSWPGQGIHEQYF

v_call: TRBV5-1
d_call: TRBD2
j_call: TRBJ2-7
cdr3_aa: CASSLAGGVYEQYF

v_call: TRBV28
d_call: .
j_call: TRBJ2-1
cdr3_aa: CASSLQRGEQFF

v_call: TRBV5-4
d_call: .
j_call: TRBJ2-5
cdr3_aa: CASSSTEGQTQYF

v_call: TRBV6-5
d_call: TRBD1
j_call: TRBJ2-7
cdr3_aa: CASNVPGQGNYEQYF

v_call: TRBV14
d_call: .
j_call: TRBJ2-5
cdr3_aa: CASSQQWRGLLGETQYF

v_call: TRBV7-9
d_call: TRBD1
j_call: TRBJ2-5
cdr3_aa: CASSLAIIQGSETQYF

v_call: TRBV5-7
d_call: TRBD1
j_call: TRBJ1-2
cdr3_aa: CASSLGDGTGLF

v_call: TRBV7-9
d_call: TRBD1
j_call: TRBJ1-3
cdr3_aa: CASSSYVGQGKGNTIYF

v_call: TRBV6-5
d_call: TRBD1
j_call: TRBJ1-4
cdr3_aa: CASSGQGGSEKLFF

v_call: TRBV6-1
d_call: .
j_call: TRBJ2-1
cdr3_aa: CASSEGEFNEQFF

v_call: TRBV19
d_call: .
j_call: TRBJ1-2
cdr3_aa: CASTVTPTDNYGYTF

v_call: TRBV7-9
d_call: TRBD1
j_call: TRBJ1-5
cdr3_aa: CASSLAFRGQNQPQHF